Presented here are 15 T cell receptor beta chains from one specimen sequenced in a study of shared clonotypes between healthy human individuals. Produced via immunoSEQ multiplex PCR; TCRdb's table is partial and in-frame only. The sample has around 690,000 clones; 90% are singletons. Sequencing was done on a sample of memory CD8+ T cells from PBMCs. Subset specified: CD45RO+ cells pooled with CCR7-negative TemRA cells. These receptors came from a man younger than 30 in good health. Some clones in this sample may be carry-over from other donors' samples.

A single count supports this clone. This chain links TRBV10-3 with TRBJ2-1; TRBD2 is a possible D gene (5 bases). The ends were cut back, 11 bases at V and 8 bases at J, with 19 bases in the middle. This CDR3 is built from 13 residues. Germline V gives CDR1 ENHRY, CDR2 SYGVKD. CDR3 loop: CASGYGPGDEQFF. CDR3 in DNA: TGTGCCTCGGGGTATGGCCCTGGGGATGAGCAGTTCTTC.

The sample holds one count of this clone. The CDR3 DNA sequence: TGCAGCGTTGCCCTGACAGGGGCCCCCGTCTACGAGCAGTACTTC. This encodes CSVALTGAPVYEQYF. The chain recombines TRBV29-1 with TRBJ2-7; TRBD1 agrees at 8 bases. Trimming removed 4 bases from V and 3 bases from J; junction bases left unmatched: 11. CDR1 SQVTM and CDR2 ANQGSEA come from the germline V gene. The CDR3 has 15 residues.

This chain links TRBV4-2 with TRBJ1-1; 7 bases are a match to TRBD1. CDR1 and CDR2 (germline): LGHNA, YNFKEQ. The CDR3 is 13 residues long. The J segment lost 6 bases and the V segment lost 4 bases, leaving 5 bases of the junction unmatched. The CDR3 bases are TGTGCCAGCAGCCCCTACAGGGGCTCTGAAGCTTTCTTT. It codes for CASSPYRGSEAFF.

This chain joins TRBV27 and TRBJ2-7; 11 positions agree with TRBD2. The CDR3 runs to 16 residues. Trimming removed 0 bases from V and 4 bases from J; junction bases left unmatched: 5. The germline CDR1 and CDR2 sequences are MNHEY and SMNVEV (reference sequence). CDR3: CASSLSFSGRAYEQYF. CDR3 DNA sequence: TGTGCCAGCAGTTTATCGTTTAGCGGGAGGGCGTACGAGCAGTACTTC.

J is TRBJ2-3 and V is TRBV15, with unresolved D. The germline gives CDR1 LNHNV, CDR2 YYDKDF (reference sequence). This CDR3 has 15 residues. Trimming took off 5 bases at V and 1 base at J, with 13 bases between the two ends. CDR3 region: CATSQVVIRTDTQYF. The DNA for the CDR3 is TGTGCCACCAGCCAGGTAGTCATCCGCACAGATACGCAGTATTTT.

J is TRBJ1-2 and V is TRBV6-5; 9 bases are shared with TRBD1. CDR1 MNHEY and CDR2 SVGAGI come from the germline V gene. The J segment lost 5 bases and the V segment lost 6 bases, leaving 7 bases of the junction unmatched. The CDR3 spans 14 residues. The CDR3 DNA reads TGTGCCAGCAGACCCACAGGGGGCTGGTATGGCTACACCTTC. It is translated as CASRPTGGWYGYTF.

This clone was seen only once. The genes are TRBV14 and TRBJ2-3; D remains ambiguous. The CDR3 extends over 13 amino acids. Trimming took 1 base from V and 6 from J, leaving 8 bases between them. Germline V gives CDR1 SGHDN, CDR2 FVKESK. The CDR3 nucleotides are TGTGCCAGCAGCCAAGTAGTGGGGGATACGCAGTATTTT. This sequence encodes CASSQVVGDTQYF.

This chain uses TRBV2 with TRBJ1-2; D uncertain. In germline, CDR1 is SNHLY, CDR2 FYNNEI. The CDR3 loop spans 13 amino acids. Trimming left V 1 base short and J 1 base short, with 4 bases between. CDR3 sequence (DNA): TGTGCCAGCAGTGAAGTGATTAACTATGGCTACACCTTC. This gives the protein CASSEVINYGYTF.

This CDR3 reads CASSSRGDSPLHF. The CDR3 coding sequence is TGTGCCAGCAGCTCCAGGGGGGATTCACCCCTCCACTTT. This chain uses TRBV11-1 with TRBJ1-6, with TRBD1 matching 7 bases. The trim removed 4 bases at V and 8 bases at J, leaving 2 bases unmatched. This CDR3 spans 13 amino acids. Germline V gene data show CDR1 as SGHAT and CDR2 as FQDESV (reference sequence).

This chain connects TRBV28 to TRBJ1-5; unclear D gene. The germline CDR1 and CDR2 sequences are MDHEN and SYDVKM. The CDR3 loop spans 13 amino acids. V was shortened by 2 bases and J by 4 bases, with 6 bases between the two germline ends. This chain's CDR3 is CASSLGINQPQHF. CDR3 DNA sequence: TGTGCCAGCAGTTTAGGAATTAATCAGCCCCAGCATTTT.

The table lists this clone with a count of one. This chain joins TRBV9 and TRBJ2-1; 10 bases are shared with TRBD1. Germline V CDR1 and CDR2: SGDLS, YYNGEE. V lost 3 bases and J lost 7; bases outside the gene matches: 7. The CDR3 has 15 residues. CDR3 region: CASSALRTGGNEQFF. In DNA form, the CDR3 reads TGTGCCAGCAGCGCCCTCCGGACAGGGGGGAATGAGCAGTTCTTC.

Here the CDR3 reads CASSLSGTGRTFF. CDR3 nucleotide sequence: TGTGCCAGCAGTTTATCGGGGACAGGTCGGACTTTCTTT. The chain has TRBV27 and TRBJ1-1; 8 positions agree with TRBD1. CDR1 is MNHEY, CDR2 SMNVEV, per germline (reference sequence). V lost 0 bases to trimming and J lost 12 bases; unmatched junction nucleotides: 6. This CDR3 comprises 13 residues.

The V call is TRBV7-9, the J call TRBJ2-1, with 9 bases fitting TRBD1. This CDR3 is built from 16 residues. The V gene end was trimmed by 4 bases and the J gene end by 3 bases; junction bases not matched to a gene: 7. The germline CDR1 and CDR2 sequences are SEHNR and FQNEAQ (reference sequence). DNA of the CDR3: TGTGCCAGCAGCTCATCCGGGACAGGGCTCTACAATGAGCAGTTCTTC. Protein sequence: CASSSSGTGLYNEQFF.

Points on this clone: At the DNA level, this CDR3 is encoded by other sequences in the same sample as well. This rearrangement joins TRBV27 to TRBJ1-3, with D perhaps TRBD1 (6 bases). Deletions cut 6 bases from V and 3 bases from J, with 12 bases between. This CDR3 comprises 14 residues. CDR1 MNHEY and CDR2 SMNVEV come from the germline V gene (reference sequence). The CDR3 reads CASRPRGSGNTIYF. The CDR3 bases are TGTGCCAGCAGGCCCAGGGGTAGTGGAAACACCATATATTTT.

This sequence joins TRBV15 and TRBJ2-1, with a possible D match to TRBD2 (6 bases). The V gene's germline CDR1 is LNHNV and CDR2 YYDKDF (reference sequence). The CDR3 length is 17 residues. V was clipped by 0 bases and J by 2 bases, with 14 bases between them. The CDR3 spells CATSRDLGRGTYNEQFF. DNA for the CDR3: TGTGCCACCAGCAGAGATCTCGGGAGAGGAACCTACAATGAGCAGTTCTTC.